One and the same sample provided the 14 T cell receptor beta chains below, sequenced in a study of blood T cell repertoires in COVID-19. Sequencing used immunoSEQ multiplex PCR; TCRdb keeps in-frame clones, though not all of them. The data show some 200,000 clones, around 90% seen once. The source material was peripheral blood. These receptor sequences come from a young man with acute or convalescent COVID-19.

The chain recombines TRBV7-9 with TRBJ2-1; the D gene is possibly TRBD2 (5 bases). V lost 7 bases and J lost 0, with 16 bases in between. The CDR3 has 16 amino acids. Germline assignment: CDR1 SEHNR and CDR2 FQNEAQ (reference sequence). The CDR3 DNA reads as TGTGCCAGCAACCCACCGGGGATTAGCTCCTACAATGAGCAGTTCTTC. Its translation: CASNPPGISSYNEQFF.

The DNA of the CDR3 is TGTGCCAGCTCTCCCAGCGGGGGAGATGGCACTGAAGCTTTCTTT. Amino acids: CASSPSGGDGTEAFF. The J gene is TRBJ1-1, the V gene TRBV18; the D gene is possibly TRBD1 (5 bases). CDR3 length: 15 residues. Germline V CDR1 and CDR2: KGHSH, LQKENI. Deletions cut 6 bases from V and 4 bases from J, with 18 bases between. The full variable domain, in which reference TRBV18 and TRBJ1-1 provide the parts outside the CDR3, is NAGVMQNPRHLVRRRGQEARLRCSPMKGHSHVYWYRQLPEEGLKFMVYLQKENIIDESGMPKERFSAEFPKEGPSILRIQQVVRGDSAAYFCASSPSGGDGTEAFFGQGTRLTVV.

CDR3 coding DNA: TGTGCCAGCAGTTTATCCAGGGTAGGAGAGCAGTACTTC. Its translation: CASSLSRVGEQYF. The chain uses TRBV27 and TRBJ2-7; tentative D call: TRBD1 (5 bases). V gave up 0 bases and J gave up 7 bases, with 10 bases separating them. The CDR3 is made up of 13 amino acids. Germline V gene sequence: CDR1 MNHEY, CDR2 SMNVEV (reference sequence).

This chain joins TRBV7-3 and TRBJ1-1, with TRBD1 matching over 9 bases. Germline V gene data show CDR1 as SGHTA and CDR2 as FQGTGA. The length of the CDR3 is 15 residues. With V trimmed by 8 bases and J by 0 bases, 7 bases remained unmatched. The chain's CDR3 is CASRRTGAMNTEAFF. The CDR3 DNA follows: TGTGCCAGCCGCCGGACAGGGGCCATGAACACTGAAGCTTTCTTT.

This chain's CDR3 is CASSEAWASDTQYF. The CDR3, as DNA: TGTGCCAGCAGTGAAGCGTGGGCCTCAGATACGCAGTATTTT. The rearrangement joins TRBV6-1 to TRBJ2-3; D not certain. Per germline, CDR1 MNHNS and CDR2 SASEGT. The CDR3 length is 14 residues. V was shortened by 0 bases and J by 4 bases, with 8 bases between the two germline ends.

This chain uses TRBV14 with TRBJ2-3, with TRBD2 matching 7 bases. After removal of 1 base from V and 2 bases from J, the junction contained 6 bases not matched to a gene. The CDR3 is 16 amino acids. CDR1 and CDR2 from the germline V gene are SGHDN and FVKESK. For the CDR3, the DNA is TGTGCCAGCAGCCAAGGTCTAGCGGTAAACACAGATACGCAGTATTTT. Encoded protein: CASSQGLAVNTDTQYF. Full variable domain (outside the CDR3, taken from reference TRBV14 and TRBJ2-3): EAGVTQFPSHSVIEKGQTVTLRCDPISGHDNLYWYRRVMGKEIKFLLHFVKESKQDESGMPNNRFLAERTGGTYSTLKVQPAELEDSGVYFCASSQGLAVNTDTQYFGPGTRLTVL.

This chain connects TRBV7-9 to TRBJ1-3, with D maybe TRBD1 (6 bases). V shed 5 bases and J shed 1 base, with 18 bases lying between them. The CDR3 consists of 17 residues. CDR1 is SEHNR and CDR2 is FQNEAQ in the germline V gene (reference sequence). The CDR3 region is CASSPTGQAFSGNTIYF. CDR3 coding DNA: TGTGCCAGCAGCCCGACAGGCCAGGCATTTTCTGGAAACACCATATATTTT.

This sequence joins TRBV28 and TRBJ1-1; D unresolved. CDR1 and CDR2 from the germline V gene are MDHEN and SYDVKM. Trimming took off 3 bases at V and 11 bases at J, with 19 bases between the two ends. The CDR3 extends over 14 amino acids. CDR3 DNA sequence: TGTGCCAGCAGTTTTCGGACCGCCCTCCGAGGGGCTTTCTTT. Translation gives CASSFRTALRGAFF.

The rearrangement joins TRBV19 to TRBJ2-1, with 7 bases fitting TRBD1. The CDR3 runs to 16 residues. With V trimmed by 5 bases and J by 7 bases, 14 bases remained unmatched. Germline CDR1 and CDR2: LNHDA and SQIVND (reference sequence). In DNA form, the CDR3 reads TGTGCCAGTAGTCCGGGTAAAGGGGGCGCGTATAATGAGCAGTTCTTC. It specifies CASSPGKGGAYNEQFF.

This clone was picked up one time. The rearrangement uses TRBV14 and TRBJ1-3, with 7 positions matching TRBD1. Germline V gene sequence: CDR1 SGHDN, CDR2 FVKESK. V dropped 2 bases and J dropped 0; count of bases not matched to a gene: 4. CDR3 size: 16 residues. The CDR3 DNA follows: TGTGCCAGCAGCCAATTAGGGGGCGTCTCTGGAAACACCATATATTTT. Protein: CASSQLGGVSGNTIYF.

V and J are TRBV28 and TRBJ1-4; 7 positions match TRBD1. In germline, CDR1 is MDHEN, CDR2 SYDVKM. This CDR3 contains 15 residues. The J segment lost 4 bases and the V segment lost 8 bases, leaving 10 bases of the junction unmatched. DNA for the CDR3: TGTGCCAGCGGAACTACAGGGGCCGGTAATGAAAAACTGTTTTTT. Translating gives CASGTTGAGNEKLFF.

V and J are TRBV25-1 and TRBJ2-1; 7 nucleotides align to TRBD1. Germline trimming cut 6 bases from V and 2 bases from J; bases unmatched to any gene: 4. This CDR3 region has 14 residues. In germline, CDR1 is MGHDK, CDR2 SYGVNS. The CDR3 DNA is TGTGCCAGCAGCACAGGGGCGGCCTACAATGAGCAGTTCTTC. It encodes CASSTGAAYNEQFF.

This clone was detected only once. This chain uses TRBV5-1 with TRBJ1-2; tentatively, D is TRBD1 (5 bases). The CDR3 contains 13 residues. V was clipped by 7 bases and J by 4 bases, with 14 bases between them. Germline lookup yields CDR1 SGHRS and CDR2 YFSETQ. The CDR3 sequence is CASSGVGGYGYTF. The DNA of the CDR3 is TGCGCCAGCTCGGGAGTGGGGGGCTATGGCTACACCTTC.

The chain couples TRBV4-1 to TRBJ2-7, with TRBD2 as a possible D gene (7 bases). The germline CDR1 and CDR2 sequences are MGHRA and YSYEKL. This CDR3 is 17 amino acids long. V lost 1 base and J 2 bases, leaving 18 bases between the germline ends. The CDR3 loop is CASSQGRVTGRAYEQYF. DNA for the CDR3: TGCGCCAGCAGCCAAGGTCGAGTAACAGGGAGGGCCTACGAGCAGTACTTC.